This TCR beta chain was obtained from a study of shared T cell receptors in the human thymus. This CDR3 region has 15 residues. Germline V gives CDR1 ENHRY, CDR2 SYGVKD. Trimming removed 3 bases from V and 8 bases from J; junction bases left unmatched: 9. Some clones are missing from TCRdb's copy, which holds only in-frame ones; the method was immunoSEQ multiplex PCR. The repertoire holds 720,000 or so clones, with 70% to 90% as singletons. This same sample was also taken into another study, of human thymus T cells. As reported in that work: Thymic resections from corrective heart surgery supplied the tissue.

The sequencing input was thymocytes. This sequence was found in a girl under two years old with a congenital heart defect. This chain joins TRBV10-3 and TRBJ1-4; 7 bases are a match to TRBD1. This chain's CDR3 is CAISDSRQGGEKLFF. CDR3 nucleotide sequence: TGTGCCATCAGTGATTCGCGACAGGGAGGCGAAAAACTGTTTTTT.